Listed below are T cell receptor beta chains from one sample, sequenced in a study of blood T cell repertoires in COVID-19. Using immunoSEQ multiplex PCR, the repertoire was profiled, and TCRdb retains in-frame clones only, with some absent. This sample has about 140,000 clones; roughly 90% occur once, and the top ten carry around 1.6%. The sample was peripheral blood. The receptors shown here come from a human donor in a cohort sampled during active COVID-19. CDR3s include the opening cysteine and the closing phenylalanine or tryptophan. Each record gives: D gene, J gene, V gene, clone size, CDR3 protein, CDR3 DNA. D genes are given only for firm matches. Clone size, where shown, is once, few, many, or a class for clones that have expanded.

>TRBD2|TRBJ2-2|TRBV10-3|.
CAISRSGGANTGELFF
TGTGCCATCAGTCGCAGCGGGGGCGCGAACACCGGGGAGCTGTTTTTT
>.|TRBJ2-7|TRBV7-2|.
CASSSEDSYEQYF
TGTGCCAGCAGCTCCGAGGACTCCTACGAGCAGTACTTC
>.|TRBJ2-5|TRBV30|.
CAWSVRHQETQYF
TGTGCCTGGAGTGTGAGGCATCAAGAGACCCAGTACTTC
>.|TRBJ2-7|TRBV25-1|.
CASSELAGESYEQYF
TGTGCCAGCAGTGAATTGGCAGGGGAGTCCTACGAGCAGTACTTC
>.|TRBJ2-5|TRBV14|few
CASSHPLFASVETQYF
TGTGCCAGCAGCCACCCCCTTTTTGCGTCGGTGGAGACCCAGTACTTC
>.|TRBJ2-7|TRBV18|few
CASSPDTRYEQYF
TGTGCCAGCTCACCAGACACCCGCTACGAGCAGTACTTC
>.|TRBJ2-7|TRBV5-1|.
CASSWNREPYEQYF
TGCGCCAGCAGCTGGAACAGGGAACCCTACGAGCAGTACTTC
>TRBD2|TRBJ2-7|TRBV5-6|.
CASSIGTSGGAYEQYF
TGTGCCAGCAGCATCGGGACTAGCGGGGGGGCGTACGAGCAGTACTTC
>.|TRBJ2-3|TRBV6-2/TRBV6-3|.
CASSPPQGGGTDTQYF
TGTGCCAGCAGTCCCCCGCAGGGGGGCGGCACAGATACGCAGTATTTT
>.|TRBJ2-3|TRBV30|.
CAWSASRRVGPDTQYF
TGTGCCTGGAGTGCTAGCCGGAGGGTAGGACCAGATACGCAGTATTTT
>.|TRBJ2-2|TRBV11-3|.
CASSSYTGELFF
TGTGCCAGCAGCTCCTACACCGGGGAGCTGTTTTTT
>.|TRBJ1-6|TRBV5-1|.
CASSVGQLDSPLHF
TGCGCCAGCAGTGTGGGGCAGTTGGATTCACCCCTCCACTTT
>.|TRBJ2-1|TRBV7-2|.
CASSLASSSYNEQFF
TGTGCCAGCAGCTTAGCGAGTAGCTCCTACAATGAGCAGTTCTTC
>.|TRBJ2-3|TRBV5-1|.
CASSRRGLTDTQYF
TGCGCCAGCAGCCGAAGGGGTCTCACAGATACGCAGTATTTT
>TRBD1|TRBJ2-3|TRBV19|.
CASSNRGPSTDTQYF
TGTGCCAGTAGTAACAGGGGGCCGAGCACAGATACGCAGTATTTT
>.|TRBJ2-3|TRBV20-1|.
CSTQVADTQYF
TGCAGTACACAGGTCGCAGATACGCAGTATTTT
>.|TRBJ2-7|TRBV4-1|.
CASSQVFRGKPPNNYEQYF
TGCGCCAGCAGCCAAGTGTTCAGGGGCAAACCTCCAAATAACTACGAGCAGTACTTC
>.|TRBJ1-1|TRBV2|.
CASSNTGNTEAFF
TGTGCCAGCAGCAATACCGGGAACACTGAAGCTTTCTTT
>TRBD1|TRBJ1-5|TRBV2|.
CASSRQGRNQPQHF
TGTGCCAGCAGCCGACAGGGGAGGAATCAGCCCCAGCATTTT
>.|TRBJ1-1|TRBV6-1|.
CASSERDMNTEAFF
TGTGCCAGCAGTGAAAGAGACATGAACACTGAAGCTTTCTTT
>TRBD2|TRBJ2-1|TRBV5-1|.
CASSVLAGGFVNEQFF
TGCGCCAGCAGCGTACTAGCGGGGGGGTTTGTAAATGAGCAGTTCTTC
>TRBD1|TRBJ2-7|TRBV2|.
CASSDRGGEGYEQYF
TGTGCCAGCAGTGATAGAGGGGGCGAGGGTTACGAGCAGTACTTC
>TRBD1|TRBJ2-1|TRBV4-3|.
CASSQERDREQFF
TGCGCCAGCAGCCAAGAACGGGACAGAGAGCAGTTCTTC
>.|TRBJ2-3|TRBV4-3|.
CASSQDLEVPDTQYF
TGCGCCAGCAGCCAAGATCTTGAGGTACCAGATACGCAGTATTTT
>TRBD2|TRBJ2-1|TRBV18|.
CASSPSGRGGYNEQFF
TGTGCCAGCTCACCCTCTGGGAGGGGCGGCTACAATGAGCAGTTCTTC
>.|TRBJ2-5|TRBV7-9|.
CASSAMGGIGETQYF
TGTGCCAGCAGCGCGATGGGGGGAATTGGAGAGACCCAGTACTTC
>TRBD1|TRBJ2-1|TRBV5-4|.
CASSLARTGDSYNEQFF
TGTGCCAGCAGCTTGGCTAGGACAGGCGATTCCTACAATGAGCAGTTCTTC
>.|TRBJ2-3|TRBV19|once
CASKGREADTQYF
TGTGCCAGTAAAGGCAGGGAGGCAGATACGCAGTATTTT
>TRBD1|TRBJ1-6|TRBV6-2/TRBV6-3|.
CASSLWDRTNSPLHF
TGTGCCAGCAGCTTATGGGACAGGACAAATTCACCCCTCCACTTT
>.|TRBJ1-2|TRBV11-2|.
CASSLVAGNYGYTF
TGTGCCAGCAGCTTAGTTGCAGGGAACTATGGCTACACCTTC
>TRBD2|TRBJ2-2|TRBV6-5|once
CASGEGTNPPGELFF
TGTGCCAGCGGGGAGGGAACCAACCCCCCCGGGGAGCTGTTTTTT
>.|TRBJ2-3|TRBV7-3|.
CASSSSGRGRTDTQYF
TGTGCCAGCAGCTCCTCAGGGCGGGGGCGCACAGATACGCAGTATTTT
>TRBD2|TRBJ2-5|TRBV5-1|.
CASSLYGTSEETQYF
TGCGCCAGCAGCTTGTACGGGACTAGCGAAGAGACCCAGTACTTC
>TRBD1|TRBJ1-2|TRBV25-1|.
CASSKGQGDYGYTF
TGTGCCAGCAGTAAGGGACAGGGCGACTATGGCTACACCTTC
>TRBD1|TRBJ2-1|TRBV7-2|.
CASSKQGADDEQFF
TGTGCCAGCAGCAAACAGGGGGCGGACGATGAGCAGTTCTTC
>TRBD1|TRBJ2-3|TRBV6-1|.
CASSEPTGTGGKDTQYF
TGTGCCAGCAGTGAACCTACCGGGACAGGGGGTAAAGATACGCAGTATTTT
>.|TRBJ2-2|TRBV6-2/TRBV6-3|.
CASSTRTANTGELFF
TGTGCCAGCAGTACACGGACAGCGAACACCGGGGAGCTGTTTTTT
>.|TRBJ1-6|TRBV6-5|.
CASSYQAHGSPLHF
TGTGCCAGCAGTTATCAGGCCCATGGGTCACCCCTCCACTTT
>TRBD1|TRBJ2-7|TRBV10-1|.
CASSEDREGLNEQYF
TGCGCCAGCAGTGAAGACAGGGAAGGACTGAACGAGCAGTACTTC
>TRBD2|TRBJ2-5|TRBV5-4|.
CASSLPPLGGTTETQYF
TGTGCCAGCAGCTTGCCCCCCCTGGGGGGGACCACTGAGACCCAGTACTTC
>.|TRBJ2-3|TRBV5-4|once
CASSLWAEDTQYF
TGTGCCAGCAGCTTGTGGGCTGAGGATACGCAGTATTTT
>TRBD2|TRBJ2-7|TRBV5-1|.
CASSFLAGETYEQYF
TGCGCCAGCAGCTTCCTAGCGGGGGAAACCTACGAGCAGTACTTC
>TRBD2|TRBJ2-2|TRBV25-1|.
CASSVGTSGPTGELFF
TGTGCCAGCAGTGTTGGGACTAGCGGACCCACCGGGGAGCTGTTTTTT
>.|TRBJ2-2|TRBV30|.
CAWSVGQGNTGELFF
TGTGCCTGGAGTGTAGGGCAGGGAAACACCGGGGAGCTGTTTTTT
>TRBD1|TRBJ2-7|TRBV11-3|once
CASSRTGTPYEQYF
TGTGCCAGCAGCAGGACAGGAACCCCCTACGAGCAGTACTTC